This T cell receptor beta chain appears in the sequencing data of a study of T cells in Graves' hyperthyroidism and ophthalmopathy (dated by TCRdb to the late 2010s). The study in broad terms: Peripheral blood samples were taken at the time of initial diagnosis, prior to any treatment. After sampling, hyperthyroidism patients received methimazole starting at 30 mg daily, and ophthalmopathy patients received high-dose intravenous methylprednisolone. The paper describes TCR Vbeta CDR3 sequencing of 120 to 150 peripheral blood samples, made up of about 40 ophthalmopathy patients, roughly 80 hyperthyroidism patients and roughly 17 progressor patients. In addition, the study compared T-cell repertoires in thyroid tissue and in blood from a handful of Graves' hyperthyroidism patients. A discovery cohort of around 98 patients, roughly 45 with Graves' ophthalmopathy and under 60 with stable Graves' hyperthyroidism, was used to find distinguishing TCR V-J signatures. Prospective prediction of ophthalmopathy was tested in an independent validation cohort of 18 to 20 hyperthyroidism patients and around 16 patients who later progressed to ophthalmopathy. The 80 to 100 discovery patients were randomly divided into training and test sets at a 7:3 ratio.

For CDR1 and CDR2, the germline V gene lists MNHEY and SVGAGI. The V end loses 6 bases and the J end loses 3 bases, and a stretch of 9 bases separates them. The CDR3 runs 13 amino acids, cysteine and phenylalanine included. The read is trimmed to its CDR3 DNA, 39 bases read in frame from base 1. Regarding this clonotype: The target of this receptor is not known. Base qualities are not recorded, but no much larger clone differs from it by a single base.

Amplification of TCR beta CDR3 regions was carried out from RNA transcripts. The TCR CDR3 was subjected to a first round of RT-PCR using the HTBI primer set and the Qiagen OneStep RT-PCR kit. Libraries were constructed in a second round of multiplex PCR, after which size selection and purification were performed. Paired-end sequencing of the libraries was performed with 100 bp reads on an Illumina HiSeq2000. The paper's data handling went like this. SOAPnuke was used to process the raw data, removing reads that contained adapters or uncalled bases, had a mean Phred below 15, or lacked an exact match to the constant primer or identifier. COPE v1.2.5 was used to merge high-quality paired reads, and clonotypes were defined as unique nucleotide sequences. MiTCR v1.1 was used to align clonotypes to the IMGT TRBV, TRBD and TRBJ reference segments. Analysis was restricted to V-J combinations with a frequency above 0.0001, which covered 98% to 99.2% of repertoires. A TCS score was defined as the ratio of F50 (clonal expansion) to E x V (chaos), with BLOSUM62-based TCRdist applied between CDR3 peptides within each V-J. Welch's t-statistics and random forest reduced roughly 500 V-J features to 13, which were used in a naive Bayes classifier (R e1071). Thyroid-blood repertoire similarity was quantified with the Morisita-Horn index. The public reads were reprocessed in TCRdb via fastp at Q25 and MiXCR, keeping in-frame beta chains. When rows share a CDR3 protein, they turn into one entry using the most common DNA and genes. The V and J calls, along with clone size, are taken from TCRdb and not from the paper's own processing. This sample has 800,000 or so distinct CDR3 sequences in its table, and roughly 37% of those were observed once. The ten largest clones take up more than 7% of the sample.

Broader findings and caveats from the paper: No statistical method was used to fix the sample size in advance, and group allocation was not hidden from the investigators. Most expanded thyroid clonotypes (frequency above 0.001) were also found in blood, which suggests that blood repertoires may mirror thyroid immune responses. A model built on a 13 V-J signature distinguished ophthalmopathy from stable hyperthyroidism, reaching approximately 89% sensitivity and around 82% specificity in cross-validation and 80%/75% in testing. In validation, progression to ophthalmopathy was predicted by the model with 70% to 71% sensitivity and around 75% specificity, a median of 6.5 months before onset.

Graves' hyperthyroidism was defined as stable when no progression to ophthalmopathy occurred over 18 months of follow-up. Hyperthyroidism patients were aged 18 to 65 years and newly diagnosed, with disease duration of less than 2 months. Patients with uncontrolled infections, other autoimmune diseases, pregnancy or lactation were excluded. Diagnoses relied on clinical symptoms, serum thyroxine and TRAb, thyroid ultrasound and orbital computed tomography. PBMCs were separated from 7.5 to 10 ml of fresh peripheral blood using Ficoll-Paque density gradient centrifugation. Total RNA was extracted using Trizol reagent, and RNA quality was assessed on an Agilent 2100 Bioanalyzer.

This chain joins TRBV6-5 to TRBJ1-5; confidence is insufficient to name the D gene. What was sequenced was blood. This receptor was identified in a man younger than 35 with Graves' hyperthyroidism. The CDR3 amino acid sequence is: CASRSGTNQPQHF. The sequenced DNA: TGTGCCAGCAGATCAGGCACCAATCAGCCCCAGCATTTT.